Each of the 2 T cell receptor beta chains below was sequenced from the same sample in a study of beta chain features in type 1 diabetes. Expressed TCRB transcripts were sequenced because the isolated RNA had all been reverse transcribed beforehand. Only in-frame clones appear in the TCRdb table, and some are missing; sequencing was by immunoSEQ multiplex PCR. The sample carries around 300,000 clones, approximately 8.1% recorded once. What was sequenced was central memory CD4+ T cells from blood. These receptors came from a woman between 18 and 29 years old in good health.

CDR3 in amino acids: CASSFWGSGPGKQFF. The CDR3 bases are TGTGCCAGCAGCTTCTGGGGTAGCGGGCCCGGAAAGCAGTTCTTC. The chain is built from TRBV5-4 and TRBJ2-1; 7 bases match TRBD2. The germline V gene has CDR1 SGHNT and CDR2 YYREEE (reference sequence). This CDR3 contains 15 residues. The V segment lost 2 bases and the J segment 11 bases; nucleotides outside the gene matches: 13.

The rearrangement joins TRBV30 to TRBJ2-5; the match to TRBD2 covers 16 bases. This CDR3 contains 16 residues. Germline loops: CDR1 GTSNPN, CDR2 SVGIG (reference sequence). V lost 1 base, J lost 5 bases, and 4 bases stayed unmatched. In nucleotides, the CDR3 is TGTGCCTGGAGTGAAGGGACTAGCGGGAGGGCGGAGACCCAGTACTTC. Encoded protein: CAWSEGTSGRAETQYF.